This T cell receptor (beta chain) was recovered during a study of T cells in Graves' hyperthyroidism and ophthalmopathy. Whole-study findings and limits: Among thyroid clonotypes expanded above 0.001, most also appeared in blood. The model identified upcoming ophthalmopathy a median approximately six months ahead of onset.

Disease lasting under 3 months, a NOSPECS grade of at least 4, and a Clinical Activity Score of at least 3 were features of the ophthalmopathy patients. Exclusions: uncontrolled infection, other autoimmune disease, pregnancy, lactation. On this clonotype: Its antigen is currently unknown.

V was cut by 4 bases and J by 7 bases, with 10 bases left in between. CDR1 and CDR2 from the germline V gene are LGHNA and YNFKEQ. The CDR3 runs to 12 residues. Authors of the study amplified TCR beta CDR3 regions from RNA transcripts. The HTBI primer set drove a first-round RT-PCR of the TCR CDR3. TCRdb redid the calling of the multiplex PCR reads with MiXCR, one entry per CDR3 protein. This sample has about 400,000 distinct CDR3 sequences, with about 16% found just once. Specimen: blood. This TCR was recovered from a woman aged 60-75 years with Graves' ophthalmopathy. The chain is built from TRBV4-2 and TRBJ1-2; the D is unclear. CDR3 loop: CASSPSGLGYTF. The DNA of the CDR3 is TGTGCCAGCAGCCCCTCCGGCCTTGGCTACACCTTC.